The T cell receptor (beta chain) under discussion was sequenced for a study of T cell repertoires in cytomegalovirus infection. Study information: In public TCR beta signatures, there were indications of both CMV infection and matching HLA type.

Whole-study results and caveats: The response measured ex vivo was dominated by TCR beta clonotypes (HLA-C-restricted and CMV-specific).

This clonotype has at least ten counts. What it binds is not known. TCRdb re-called the reads with MiXCR, one entry per CDR3 protein. This sample has roughly 320,000 distinct CDR3 sequences, with about 8.8% found just once. This CDR3 contains 10 residues. Germline V gene data show CDR1 as SGHVS and CDR2 as FNYEAQ. V was shortened by 9 bases and J by 4 bases, with 6 bases between the two germline ends. Sequenced material: PBMCs. The source is a human donor in good health (CMV status not recorded). Some clones in this sample may be carry-over from other donors' samples. This chain links TRBV7-6 with TRBJ2-5; possibly TRBD2 for D (5 bases). CDR3 loop: CASEGETQYF. The CDR3 nucleotides read TGTGCCAGTGAGGGAGAGACCCAGTACTTC.